These T cell receptor beta chains were read from a single sample in a study of regulatory T cells in long-lasting Graves disease. TCRdb reprocessed the multiplex PCR reads via MiXCR and lists one record per CDR3 protein. The table shows under 500,000 distinct CDR3 sequences, with around 20% occurring only once. Material: peripheral blood mononuclear cells (PBMCs), obtained when the disease was refractory, from a patient treated with antithyroid drugs. The receptor source for this set is a female donor with Graves disease. Both conserved end residues are part of each CDR3. The D gene is left open where the match is weak. Some rows mark clone size as missing; the rest say once, few, many or name a class of expanded clone.

NA	TRBJ2-5	TRBV18	NA	CASSPDRLPSQAQYF	TGTGCCAGCTCACCAGATCGGTTACCATCCCAGGCCCAGTACTTC
TRBD2	TRBJ2-7	TRBV7-3	NA	CASSFGLAGGEQYF	TGTGCCAGCAGCTTTGGACTAGCGGGAGGGGAGCAGTACTTC
NA	TRBJ2-7	TRBV3-1	NA	CASSQRGGNYEQYF	TGTGCCAGCAGCCAACGAGGCGGGAACTACGAGCAGTACTTC
NA	TRBJ2-3	TRBV28	few	CASRGARELDTDTQYF	TGTGCCAGCAGGGGGGCGCGGGAGCTTGACACAGATACGCAGTATTTT
NA	TRBJ1-2	TRBV6-1	many	CASSEWEGGGYTF	TGTGCCAGCAGTGAATGGGAGGGCGGAGGCTACACCTTC
NA	TRBJ2-1	TRBV6-1	few	CASSEGRGTYNEQFF	TGTGCCAGCAGTGAAGGGCGGGGAACCTACAATGAGCAGTTCTTC
TRBD1	TRBJ2-2	TRBV2	many	CASSPQGTNTGELLF	TGTGCCAGCAGTCCACAGGGGACCAACACCGGGGAGCTGCTTTTT
TRBD1	TRBJ2-6	TRBV7-9	many	CASSWGQAGANVLTF	TGTGCCAGCAGCTGGGGACAGGCAGGGGCCAACGTCCTGACTTTC
NA	TRBJ1-6	TRBV18	few	CASSPRDGDNSPLHF	TGTGCCAGCTCACCCCGGGACGGTGATAATTCACCCCTCCACTTT
NA	TRBJ2-5	TRBV7-3	few	CASSLDPGSPGETQYF	TGTGCCAGCAGCTTAGATCCCGGGTCCCCCGGGGAGACCCAGTACTTC
TRBD2	TRBJ2-7	TRBV6-5	many	CASSYGGEGNSEQYF	TGTGCCAGCAGTTATGGGGGGGAGGGCAATTCCGAGCAGTACTTC
TRBD2	TRBJ2-5	TRBV6-2/TRBV6-3	NA	CASSYHSLRLAGVGETQYF	TGTGCCAGCAGTTACCATTCCCTTCGACTAGCGGGAGTGGGAGAGACCCAGTACTTC
TRBD2	TRBJ2-7	TRBV10-3	NA	CAISGESSGTYEQYF	TGTGCCATCAGTGGAGAGAGTAGCGGGACTTACGAGCAGTACTTC
NA	TRBJ1-5	TRBV9	NA	CASSVVGNSNRDQPQHF	TGTGCCAGCAGCGTAGTAGGGAATTCGAATCGGGATCAGCCCCAGCATTTT
NA	TRBJ2-1	TRBV11-3	few	CASSLVVGNEQFF	TGTGCCAGCAGCTTAGTAGTAGGCAATGAGCAGTTCTTC
NA	TRBJ1-2	TRBV2	many	CASSQGQRNYGYTF	TGTGCCAGCAGTCAAGGACAGCGAAACTATGGCTACACCTTC
TRBD2	TRBJ2-1	TRBV6-2/TRBV6-3	NA	CASRATSGVTAYNEQFF	TGTGCCAGCAGGGCCACTAGCGGGGTTACCGCCTACAATGAGCAGTTCTTC
NA	TRBJ1-2	TRBV29-1	many	CSVVEGMYGYTF	TGCAGCGTTGTGGAGGGGATGTATGGCTACACCTTC
NA	TRBJ1-1	TRBV7-3	few	CASSLTSGVEAFF	TGTGCCAGCAGCTTAACGTCGGGAGTTGAAGCTTTCTTT
TRBD1	TRBJ1-2	TRBV6-1	many	CASSDIGTAYGYTF	TGTGCCAGCAGTGATATCGGGACAGCCTATGGCTACACCTTC
NA	TRBJ1-5	TRBV6-1	NA	CASEMRGSRNQPQHF	TGTGCCAGCGAAATGAGGGGCTCTCGCAATCAGCCCCAGCATTTT
TRBD1	TRBJ2-7	TRBV5-6	few	CASSQPTGKYEQYF	TGTGCCAGCAGCCAACCGACAGGGAAATACGAGCAGTACTTC
TRBD1	TRBJ2-4	TRBV4-3	few	CASSQTGGSKNIQYF	TGCGCCAGCAGCCAAACAGGGGGATCCAAAAACATTCAGTACTTC
NA	TRBJ2-7	TRBV27	NA	CASTKDRDGPYEQYF	TGTGCCAGCACCAAGGACCGGGACGGGCCCTACGAGCAGTACTTC
NA	TRBJ1-5	TRBV12-3/TRBV12-4	many	CASSSGNQPQHF	TGTGCCAGCAGTTCGGGCAATCAGCCCCAGCATTTT
NA	TRBJ1-1	TRBV18	NA	CASSPRGGRLDTEAFF	TGTGCCAGCTCACCCCGGGGGGGGCGCCTTGACACTGAAGCTTTCTTT
TRBD2	TRBJ2-1	TRBV5-1	NA	CASSWGLAGPYNEQFF	TGCGCCAGCAGCTGGGGACTAGCGGGACCCTACAATGAGCAGTTCTTC
NA	TRBJ1-5	TRBV28	many	CASSQGGGPQQPQHF	TGTGCCAGCAGTCAAGGGGGAGGGCCTCAACAGCCCCAGCATTTT
TRBD2	TRBJ2-7	TRBV30	NA	CAWSVREDRYEQYF	TGTGCCTGGAGTGTTCGGGAGGATAGGTACGAGCAGTACTTC
NA	TRBJ2-1	TRBV9	NA	CASSAGSSYNEQFF	TGTGCCAGCAGCGCAGGAAGCTCCTACAATGAGCAGTTCTTC
TRBD2	TRBJ2-3	TRBV6-1	NA	CASGLAGADTQYF	TGTGCCAGCGGACTAGCTGGGGCAGATACGCAGTATTTC
NA	TRBJ1-2	TRBV12-3/TRBV12-4	NA	CASSLSILDKNYGYTF	TGTGCCAGCAGTTTAAGTATCCTGGACAAAAATTATGGCTACACCTTC
NA	TRBJ2-7	TRBV19	NA	CASSLYRDGRYEQYF	TGTGCCAGTAGTTTATACCGGGACGGCCGCTACGAGCAGTACTTC
TRBD1	TRBJ1-4	TRBV19	few	CASRRGQINEKLFF	TGTGCCAGTAGAAGGGGGCAAATTAATGAAAAACTGTTTTTT
NA	TRBJ1-6	TRBV27	few	CASSLEGTGNSPLHF	TGTGCCAGCAGTTTGGAGGGGACGGGTAATTCACCCCTCCACTTT
NA	TRBJ2-7	TRBV12-3/TRBV12-4	many	CASSLGGHEQYF	TGTGCCAGCAGTTTAGGGGGCCACGAGCAGTACTTC
NA	TRBJ2-7	TRBV12-3/TRBV12-4	many	CASSSFSGIYEQYF	TGTGCCAGCAGTTCATTTAGCGGAATTTACGAGCAGTACTTC
TRBD1	TRBJ2-7	TRBV30	few	CAYSPTGTSYEQYF	TGTGCCTATTCTCCGACAGGGACCTCCTACGAGCAGTACTTC
NA	TRBJ2-7	TRBV5-1	few	CASSLRRGAYITYEQYF	TGCGCCAGCAGCTTACGCCGGGGGGCCTATATTACCTACGAGCAGTACTTC
TRBD1	TRBJ1-3	TRBV7-8	NA	CASSMGQGLTGNTIYF	TGTGCCAGCAGCATGGGACAGGGGTTAACTGGAAACACCATATATTTT
NA	TRBJ1-6	TRBV12-3/TRBV12-4	few	CASSLRREQSPLHF	TGTGCCAGCAGTTTGAGGAGGGAACAATCACCCCTCCACTTT
NA	TRBJ2-7	TRBV14	NA	CASSQGQVAKYEQYF	TGTGCCAGCAGCCAAGGGCAGGTGGCGAAATACGAGCAGTACTTC
NA	TRBJ1-2	TRBV2	many	CASSVGGGYGYTF	TGTGCCAGCAGTGTCGGCGGGGGCTATGGCTACACCTTC
NA	TRBJ1-6	TRBV19	NA	CASNQDIGSPLHF	TGTGCCAGTAATCAGGACATAGGATCACCCCTCCACTTT
TRBD1	TRBJ2-1	TRBV6-2/TRBV6-3	once	CASSYSGQGQEQFF	TGTGCCAGCAGTTACTCGGGACAGGGGCAGGAGCAGTTCTTC
TRBD1	TRBJ1-1	TRBV25-1	few	CASLAGQGAGEAFF	TGTGCCAGCTTGGCGGGACAGGGGGCTGGTGAAGCTTTCTTT
NA	TRBJ1-6	TRBV9	many	CASSASVGNYNSPLHF	TGTGCCAGCAGCGCCTCAGTGGGCAACTATAATTCACCCCTCCACTTT
NA	TRBJ2-2	TRBV14	NA	CASSQVEGWTGELFF	TGTGCCAGCAGCCAAGTCGAAGGGTGGACCGGGGAGCTGTTTTTT
TRBD1	TRBJ2-2	TRBV7-8	NA	CASSSRQGTNTGELFF	TGTGCCAGCAGCTCCCGACAGGGAACAAACACCGGGGAGCTGTTTTTT
NA	TRBJ1-2	TRBV2	many	CASRGAGLRGGYTF	TGTGCCAGCAGGGGGGCAGGGTTACGAGGAGGCTACACCTTC
TRBD2	TRBJ2-7	TRBV5-4	NA	CASSLEGLAGGRGQYF	TGTGCCAGCAGCTTGGAGGGCCTAGCGGGAGGTAGGGGGCAGTACTTC
NA	TRBJ2-5	TRBV20-1	few	CSASDRSRGETQYF	TGCAGTGCTAGCGATCGCAGTCGGGGAGAGACCCAGTACTTC
NA	TRBJ1-2	TRBV29-1	NA	CSVEGPLRGYTF	TGCAGCGTTGAAGGGCCCCTACGAGGCTACACCTTC
NA	TRBJ1-6	TRBV9	few	CASSEARTGNSPLHF	TGTGCCAGCAGCGAGGCCCGGACGGGGAATTCACCCCTCCACTTT